The entry below gives a single T cell receptor beta chain sequence along with its context. The entry originates in a study of control samples from healthy donors and cancer patients. V lost 0 bases to trimming and J lost 6 bases; unmatched junction nucleotides: 9. This CDR3 has 16 amino acids. Germline loops: CDR1 MNHEY, CDR2 SVGEGT. TCRdb keeps only in-frame clones here, not all; method: immunoSEQ multiplex PCR. Of some 64,000 clones in the sample, just over 90% were seen once. Sequencing was carried out using PBMCs. This TCR came from a woman aged 50 to 60 with colorectal cancer. V and J are TRBV6-2 or TRBV6-3 and TRBJ1-2, with 8 nucleotides matching TRBD1. DNA for the CDR3: TGTGCCAGCAGTTACTCGGGTGCAGGGGGCATGGATGGCTACACCTTC. Protein sequence: CASSYSGAGGMDGYTF.